This TCR beta chain was recorded in a study of Ad26.COV2.S vaccination and SARS-CoV-2 variants. Study-level background: Participant was drawn from the COV1001 Ad26.COV2.S trial arm. Findings of the study overall: After vaccination, reports described spike-specific CD8+ and CD4+ T cell responses as showing substantial breadth.

Germline V gene sequence: CDR1 MNHEY, CDR2 SMNVEV (reference sequence). Trimming cost V 8 bases and J 8 bases; bases outside gene matches: 5. The CDR3 is 12 residues long. On this clone itself: No antigen is known for it.

As to treatment: some 19 received Ad26.COV2.S at low or high dose, single or two shots; roughly 5 received placebo; per-sample allocation not given. Sampling happened 63 days after the first vaccine or placebo injection. Expressing Wuhan-strain SARS-CoV-2 spike, an Ad26 vector served as the vaccine. Repertoires were generated with immunoSEQ multiplex PCR, while TCRdb's copy carries only in-frame clones and drops some. The data hold about 400,000 clones, with 70% to 90% observed a single time. This sequence was found in a person aged 18-60 years who received the Ad26.COV2.S COVID-19 vaccine or a placebo. The material was peripheral blood, obtained in a trial of Ad26.COV2.S vaccine versus placebo. The rearrangement links TRBV27 to TRBJ2-1, with 8 bases aligning to TRBD2. CDR3 protein: CASGTSSYEQFF. The CDR3 DNA follows: TGTGCCAGCGGGACTAGTAGTTATGAGCAGTTCTTC.